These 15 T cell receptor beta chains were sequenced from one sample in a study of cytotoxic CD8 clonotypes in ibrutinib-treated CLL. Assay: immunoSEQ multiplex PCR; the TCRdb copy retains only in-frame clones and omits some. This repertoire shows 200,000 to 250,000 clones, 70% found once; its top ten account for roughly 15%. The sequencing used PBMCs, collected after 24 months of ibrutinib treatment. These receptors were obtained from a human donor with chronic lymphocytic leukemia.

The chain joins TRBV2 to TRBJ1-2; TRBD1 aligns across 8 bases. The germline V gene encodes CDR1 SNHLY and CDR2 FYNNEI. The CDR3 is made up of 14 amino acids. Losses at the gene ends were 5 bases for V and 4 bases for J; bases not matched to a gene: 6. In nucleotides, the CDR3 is TGTGCCAGCAGTTTTGACAGGGGAAGCTATGGCTACACCTTC. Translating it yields CASSFDRGSYGYTF.

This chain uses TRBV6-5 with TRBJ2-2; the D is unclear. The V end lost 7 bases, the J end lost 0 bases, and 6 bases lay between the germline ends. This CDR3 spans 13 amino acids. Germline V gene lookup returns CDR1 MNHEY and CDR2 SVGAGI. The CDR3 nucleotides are TGTGCCAGCACTAGGGCGAACACCGGGGAGCTGTTTTTT. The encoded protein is CASTRANTGELFF.

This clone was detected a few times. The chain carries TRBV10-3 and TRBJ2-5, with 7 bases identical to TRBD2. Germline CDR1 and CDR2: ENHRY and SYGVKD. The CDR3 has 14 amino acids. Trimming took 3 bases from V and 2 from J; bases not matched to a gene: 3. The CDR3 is CAISEREGQETQYF. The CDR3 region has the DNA TGTGCCATCAGTGAAAGGGAGGGGCAAGAGACCCAGTACTTC.

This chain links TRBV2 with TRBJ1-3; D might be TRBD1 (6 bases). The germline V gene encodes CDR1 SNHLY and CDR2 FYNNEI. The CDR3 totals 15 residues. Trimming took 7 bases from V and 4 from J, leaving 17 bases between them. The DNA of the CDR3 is TGTGCCAGCACCTCCCTCAGGGGATCAGGAAACACCATATATTTT. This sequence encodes CASTSLRGSGNTIYF. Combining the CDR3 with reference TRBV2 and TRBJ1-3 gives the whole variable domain EPEVTQTPSHQVTQMGQEVILRCVPISNHLYFYWYRQILGQKVEFLVSFYNNEISEKSEIFDDQFSVERPDGSNFTLKIRSTKLEDSAMYFCASTSLRGSGNTIYFGEGSWLTVV.

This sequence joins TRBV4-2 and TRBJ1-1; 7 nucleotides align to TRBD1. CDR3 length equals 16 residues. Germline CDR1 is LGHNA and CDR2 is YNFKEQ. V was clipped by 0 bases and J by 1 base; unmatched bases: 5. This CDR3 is CASSQEQGSPNTEAFF. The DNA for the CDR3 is TGTGCCAGCAGCCAAGAACAGGGGAGCCCGAACACTGAAGCTTTCTTT.

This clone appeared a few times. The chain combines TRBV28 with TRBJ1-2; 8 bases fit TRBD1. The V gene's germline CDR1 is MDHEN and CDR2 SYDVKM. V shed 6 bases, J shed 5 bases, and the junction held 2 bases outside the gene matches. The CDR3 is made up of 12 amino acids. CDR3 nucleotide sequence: TGTGCCAGCAGCACAGGGGGATATGGCTACACCTTC. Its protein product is CASSTGGYGYTF.

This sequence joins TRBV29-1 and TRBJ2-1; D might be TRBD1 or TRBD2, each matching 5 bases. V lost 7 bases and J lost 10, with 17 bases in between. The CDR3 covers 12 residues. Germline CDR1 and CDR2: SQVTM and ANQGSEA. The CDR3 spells CSALDMSGEQFF. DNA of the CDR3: TGCAGCGCCCTGGACATGTCGGGGGAGCAGTTCTTC.

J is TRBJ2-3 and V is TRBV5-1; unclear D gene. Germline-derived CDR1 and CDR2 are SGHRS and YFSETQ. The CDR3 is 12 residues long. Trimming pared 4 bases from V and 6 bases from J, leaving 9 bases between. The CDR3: CASSRLEDTQYF. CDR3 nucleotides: TGCGCCAGCAGCCGACTGGAGGATACGCAGTATTTT. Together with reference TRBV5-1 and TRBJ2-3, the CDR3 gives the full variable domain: KAGVTQTPRYLIKTRGQQVTLSCSPISGHRSVSWYQQTPGQGLQFLFEYFSETQRNKGNFPGRFSGRQFSNSRSEMNVSTLELGDSALYLCASSRLEDTQYFGPGTRLTVL.

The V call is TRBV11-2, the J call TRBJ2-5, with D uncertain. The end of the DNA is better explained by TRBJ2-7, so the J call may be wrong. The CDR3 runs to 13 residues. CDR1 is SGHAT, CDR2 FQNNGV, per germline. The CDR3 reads CASSFGLSYEQYF. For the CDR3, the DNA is TGTGCCAGCAGCTTCGGCCTATCCTACGAGCAGTACTTC.

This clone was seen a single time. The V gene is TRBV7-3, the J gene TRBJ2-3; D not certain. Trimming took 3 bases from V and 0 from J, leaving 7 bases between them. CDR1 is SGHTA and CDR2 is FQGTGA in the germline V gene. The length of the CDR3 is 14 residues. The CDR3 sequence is CASSFGASTDTQYF. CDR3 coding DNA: TGTGCCAGCAGCTTCGGTGCGAGCACAGATACGCAGTATTTT.

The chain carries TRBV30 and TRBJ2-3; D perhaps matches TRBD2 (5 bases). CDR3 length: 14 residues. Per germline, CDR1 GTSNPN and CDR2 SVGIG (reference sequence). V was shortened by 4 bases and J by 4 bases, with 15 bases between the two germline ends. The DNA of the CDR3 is TGTGCCTGGACCGATGGGAGCCCACCAGATACGCAGTATTTT. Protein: CAWTDGSPPDTQYF. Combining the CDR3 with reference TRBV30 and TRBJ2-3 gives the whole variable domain SQTIHQWPATLVQPVGSPLSLECTVEGTSNPNLYWYRQAAGRGLQLLFYSVGIGQISSEVPQNLSASRPQDRQFILSSKKLLLSDSGFYLCAWTDGSPPDTQYFGPGTRLTVL.

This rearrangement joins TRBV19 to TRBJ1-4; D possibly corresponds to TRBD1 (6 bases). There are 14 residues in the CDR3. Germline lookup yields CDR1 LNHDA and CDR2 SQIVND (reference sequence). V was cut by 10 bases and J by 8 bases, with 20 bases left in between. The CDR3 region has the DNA TGTGCCACCAACCGACAGGACGACGTAGAAAAACTGTTTTTT. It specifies CATNRQDDVEKLFF.

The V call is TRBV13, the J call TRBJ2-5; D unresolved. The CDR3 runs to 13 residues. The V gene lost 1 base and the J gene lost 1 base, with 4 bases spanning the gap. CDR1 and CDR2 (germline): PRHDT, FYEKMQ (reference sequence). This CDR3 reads CASSLALQETQYF. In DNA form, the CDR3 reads TGTGCCAGCAGCTTAGCCCTCCAAGAGACCCAGTACTTC.

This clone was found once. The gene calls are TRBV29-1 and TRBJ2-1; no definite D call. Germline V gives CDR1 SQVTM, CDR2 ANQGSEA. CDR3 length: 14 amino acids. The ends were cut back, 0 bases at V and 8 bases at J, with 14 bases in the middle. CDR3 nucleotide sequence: TGCAGCGTTGAAGATCCTCTCGTTCGGGATGAGCAGTTCTTC. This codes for CSVEDPLVRDEQFF.

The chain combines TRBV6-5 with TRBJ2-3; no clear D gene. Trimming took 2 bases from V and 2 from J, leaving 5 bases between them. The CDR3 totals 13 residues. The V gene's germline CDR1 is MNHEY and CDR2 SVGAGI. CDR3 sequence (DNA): TGTGCCAGCAGTTACCCAGCCACAGATACGCAGTATTTT. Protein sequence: CASSYPATDTQYF.